A selection of T cell receptor beta chains follows, all from one sample in a study of response to subunit inactivated influenza vaccine. TCRdb processed the RT-PCR reads anew with MiXCR; each CDR3 protein has one entry. The table has 550,000 to 800,000 distinct CDR3 sequences, approximately 13% seen once. The sample here was PBMCs from blood, taken about 14 days before vaccination. The source of these receptors is a man in his fifties or sixties who received an inactivated influenza vaccine. Both conserved end residues are part of each CDR3. D genes are given only for firm matches.

j_call,cdr3_length,v_call,d_call,cdr3_aa
TRBJ2-1,14,TRBV27,TRBD2,CASRRSGGGYEQFF
TRBJ2-2,15,TRBV30,TRBD1,CAWSLGDRDTGELFF
TRBJ2-3,16,TRBV5-1,.,CASSLGAQVGTDTQYF
TRBJ1-6,15,TRBV27,TRBD1,CASSPPGQGGSPLHF
TRBJ2-7,15,TRBV15,.,CATSRGKWGAYEQYF
TRBJ2-1,15,TRBV7-2,.,CASSLTMGLGNEQFF
TRBJ1-1,15,TRBV9,TRBD1,CASSAWTGMNTEAFF
TRBJ2-7,13,TRBV12-3/TRBV12-4,.,CASSDPTIYEQYF
TRBJ2-1,13,TRBV28,.,CATRRSAYNEQFF
TRBJ2-5,14,TRBV5-1,.,CASSGGSNQETQYF
TRBJ2-3,14,TRBV20-1,TRBD2,CSARAGARGDTQYF
TRBJ2-3,15,TRBV23-1,.,CASDPELGNTDTQYF
TRBJ2-7,15,TRBV11-2,.,CASSLSRGELYEQYF
TRBJ1-6,14,TRBV2,.,CASSGRGKGSPLHF
TRBJ2-2,13,TRBV29-1,TRBD2,CSVLAGRGGELFF
TRBJ2-1,14,TRBV5-1,TRBD2,CASSPGLATNEQFF
TRBJ2-7,13,TRBV28,TRBD2,CASSFRSGGEQYF
TRBJ2-1,17,TRBV6-2/TRBV6-3,TRBD1,CASNRGGGQSSYNEQFF
TRBJ2-7,13,TRBV12-3/TRBV12-4,.,CASNRGALDEQYF
TRBJ2-5,13,TRBV4-2,.,CASSQAQSGTQYF
TRBJ2-3,14,TRBV18,.,CASSKGVNTDTQYF
TRBJ2-1,12,TRBV6-2/TRBV6-3,.,CASTQGGNEQFF
TRBJ1-1,11,TRBV20-1,.,CSASDYTEAFF
TRBJ2-2,13,TRBV5-1,TRBD2,CASTTSGHRELFF
TRBJ2-6,16,TRBV7-2,.,CASSPQQSSGANVLTF
TRBJ1-1,14,TRBV18,.,CASSPDLQNTEAFF
TRBJ1-1,14,TRBV29-1,.,CSVARSRGVSEAFF
TRBJ2-7,13,TRBV7-2,.,CASSLGPAFEQYF
TRBJ2-2,16,TRBV4-2,TRBD2,CACSLLAGVNTGELFF
TRBJ2-2,17,TRBV6-2/TRBV6-3,.,CASIQNRTHSWAGELFF
TRBJ2-5,19,TRBV7-8,TRBD2,CASSLGLFLAGMYQETQYF
TRBJ2-2,16,TRBV3-1,TRBD1,CASSQEMTGVTGELFF
TRBJ2-7,14,TRBV6-1,TRBD1,CASRPGTGVGEQYF
TRBJ2-3,14,TRBV6-2/TRBV6-3,TRBD2,CASRKAGAGDTQYF
TRBJ1-4,15,TRBV4-3,.,CASSQDTGFNEKLFF
TRBJ2-3,17,TRBV18,.,CASSPTTQLGKKFTQYF
TRBJ1-1,13,TRBV28,.,CASSVMLNTEAFF
TRBJ1-6,15,TRBV12-3/TRBV12-4,TRBD1,CASSFGQGTVSPLHF
TRBJ2-3,18,TRBV4-3,.,CASSQEAVRGDFADTQYF
TRBJ2-3,16,TRBV5-1,.,CASSLDRASSTDTQYF
TRBJ2-6,15,TRBV6-5,.,CASSHRTSGANVLTF
TRBJ2-1,15,TRBV20-1,.,CSARGPSLGRNEQFF
TRBJ2-1,18,TRBV7-8,.,CASSLAQTLSRGYNEQFF
TRBJ2-6,19,TRBV6-2/TRBV6-3,.,CASSIGTGFIGAGANVLTF
TRBJ1-1,16,TRBV4-3,.,CASSQDAAGGGTEAFF
TRBJ2-7,12,TRBV10-3,.,CAISAESYEQYF
TRBJ1-1,12,TRBV5-1,.,CASSGGATEAFF
TRBJ2-5,13,TRBV20-1,.,CSARSTLEETQYF
TRBJ2-2,16,TRBV25-1,TRBD1,CASTKGQGANTGELFF